What follows are 6 T cell receptor beta chains derived from one specimen sequenced in a study of T-cell reconstitution after alpha-beta-depleted transplantation in children. Molecular barcoding with unique molecular identifiers was used for the TCRbeta library. TCRdb analysed the PCR reads with MiXCR anew, one entry per CDR3 protein. The repertoire holds around 680,000 distinct CDR3 sequences, with roughly 15% as singletons. The source material was PBMCs from the stem cell graft donor, sampled from the stem cell graft. The receptor set was obtained from a human donor who donated a stem cell graft to a child with acute myeloid leukemia.

This sequence joins TRBV28 and TRBJ2-7, with D uncertain. The V gene's germline CDR1 is MDHEN and CDR2 SYDVKM. The CDR3 extends over 15 amino acids. Trimming cost V 4 bases and J 1 base, with 14 bases left between them. The CDR3 spells CASSSSGATSYEQYV. The DNA for the CDR3 is TGTGCCAGCAGTTCCTCCGGCGCAACGTCCTACGAGCAGTACGTC.

There are many counts of this clonotype. The V gene is TRBV7-9, the J gene TRBJ1-3; D remains unclear. With 1 base removed from V and 4 bases from J, the gap between germline ends came to 5 bases. The CDR3 totals 13 residues. Germline V CDR1 and CDR2: SEHNR, FQNEAQ (reference sequence). DNA for the CDR3: TGTGCCAGCAGCTTAGAAGGCGGAAACACCATATATTTT. It codes for CASSLEGGNTIYF.

The chain uses TRBV7-9 and TRBJ2-5; TRBD1 might be the D (7 bases). Per germline, CDR1 SEHNR and CDR2 FQNEAQ (reference sequence). V was pared by 3 bases and J by 1 base, with 12 bases between. This CDR3 is built from 15 residues. CDR3 region: CASSFRGTAQETQYF. CDR3 bases: TGTGCCAGCAGCTTCCGGGGGACAGCCCAAGAGACCCAGTACTTC.

The chain links TRBV20-1 to TRBJ1-1; perhaps TRBD1 as D (5 bases). Germline V gene data show CDR1 as DFQATT and CDR2 as SNEGSKA (reference sequence). Trimming pared 6 bases from V and 0 bases from J, leaving 14 bases between. The CDR3 contains 14 residues. The CDR3 nucleotides are TGCAGTGCGACTCCGGGACTCATGAACACTGAAGCTTTCTTT. Translated, it gives CSATPGLMNTEAFF.

This sequence joins TRBV24-1 and TRBJ2-2, with TRBD1 matching over 10 bases. The CDR3 contains 16 residues. The ends lost 7 bases at V and 0 bases at J; junction bases unmatched: 4. From germline, CDR1 is KGHDR and CDR2 SFDVKD. CDR3 amino acids: CATRLGTGANTGELFF. CDR3 nucleotide sequence: TGTGCCACCAGACTGGGGACAGGGGCGAACACCGGGGAGCTGTTTTTT.

Only a few counts were recorded for this clonotype. This chain uses TRBV5-1 with TRBJ1-4, with D perhaps TRBD1 (6 bases). This CDR3 comprises 17 residues. Germline values: CDR1 SGHRS, CDR2 YFSETQ. V dropped 0 bases and J dropped 2 bases, with 14 bases sitting between them. In DNA, the CDR3 is TGCGCCAGCAGCTTGGGGGGGGCCGCGGCGACTAATGAAAAACTGTTTTTT. Its translation is CASSLGGAAATNEKLFF. Filled out from reference TRBV5-1 and TRBJ1-4, the complete variable domain reads KAGVTQTPRYLIKTRGQQVTLSCSPISGHRSVSWYQQTPGQGLQFLFEYFSETQRNKGNFPGRFSGRQFSNSRSEMNVSTLELGDSALYLCASSLGGAAATNEKLFFGSGTQLSVL.